The rows below give T cell receptor beta chains drawn from one sample of a study of blood T cell repertoires in COVID-19. Sequencing used immunoSEQ multiplex PCR; TCRdb keeps in-frame clones, though not all of them. The table records 300,000 or so clones, roughly 90% of them present only once. The specimen sequenced was PBMCs or T cells enriched from blood (not recorded which). The receptors derive from a man aged 60 to 69 who had recovered from COVID-19. Both conserved end residues are part of each CDR3. A D gene is named only where the DNA matches it firmly.

D gene: .; V gene: TRBV5-5; CDR3 protein: CASSLVADQPQHF
D gene: .; V gene: TRBV4-3; CDR3 protein: CASSQGGHLLGAYEQYF
D gene: .; V gene: TRBV6-6; CDR3 protein: CASSRDIGNTIYF
D gene: .; V gene: TRBV11-3; CDR3 protein: CASSFFQGHNEQFF
D gene: TRBD2; V gene: TRBV19; CDR3 protein: CATQGTIFPYEQYF
D gene: .; V gene: TRBV27; CDR3 protein: CASSLYPSSGEQYF
D gene: .; V gene: TRBV5-1; CDR3 protein: CASSVLDWNTEAFF
D gene: .; V gene: TRBV5-1; CDR3 protein: CASSAGISNEKLFF
D gene: TRBD2; V gene: TRBV7-9; CDR3 protein: CASSLGLADSDTQYF
D gene: .; V gene: TRBV21-1; CDR3 protein: CAPGSPYEQYF
D gene: TRBD1; V gene: TRBV18; CDR3 protein: CASSPSTGNYGYTF
D gene: TRBD1; V gene: TRBV5-1; CDR3 protein: CASSYGTATYEQYF
D gene: TRBD1; V gene: TRBV4-2; CDR3 protein: CASRRDRASHEQYF
D gene: TRBD1; V gene: TRBV4-2; CDR3 protein: CASSQPSGQGVHEQFF
D gene: .; V gene: TRBV11-3; CDR3 protein: CASSPRTGTNTGELFF
D gene: TRBD2; V gene: TRBV24-1; CDR3 protein: CATSDPWTSDYNEQFF
D gene: TRBD1; V gene: TRBV28; CDR3 protein: CASSSSGQGGPLNEKLFF
D gene: .; V gene: TRBV28; CDR3 protein: CASSLQDTYNEQFF
D gene: TRBD1; V gene: TRBV5-1; CDR3 protein: CASSGTGGANTGELFF
D gene: .; V gene: TRBV7-9; CDR3 protein: CASSNQDQPQHF
D gene: .; V gene: TRBV29-1; CDR3 protein: CSVERSAAGAYEQYF
D gene: TRBD2; V gene: TRBV2; CDR3 protein: CASSAGSGGPYEQYF
D gene: .; V gene: TRBV7-9; CDR3 protein: CASSPEGGDASETQYF
D gene: .; V gene: TRBV20-1; CDR3 protein: CSASGGGAYSNQPQHF
D gene: .; V gene: TRBV29-1; CDR3 protein: CSVEDQQGRSYEQYF
D gene: .; V gene: TRBV5-1; CDR3 protein: CASSLEPSGLGYTF
D gene: TRBD2; V gene: TRBV7-3; CDR3 protein: CASSLRTSGTDEQFF
D gene: TRBD1; V gene: TRBV27; CDR3 protein: CASSPSSTGQGGYNEQFF
D gene: TRBD2; V gene: TRBV19; CDR3 protein: CASSIGGSGEQFF
D gene: .; V gene: TRBV15; CDR3 protein: CATRTRIDDEQFF
D gene: TRBD2; V gene: TRBV11-2; CDR3 protein: CASSSLPSGSFLAGELFF
D gene: TRBD1; V gene: TRBV18; CDR3 protein: CASSPRQGGTETQYF
D gene: TRBD1; V gene: TRBV9; CDR3 protein: CASSFTGDYGYTF
D gene: TRBD2; V gene: TRBV7-2; CDR3 protein: CASSRGLAGGNTQYF
D gene: .; V gene: TRBV9; CDR3 protein: CASSAWTGGEAFF
D gene: .; V gene: TRBV19; CDR3 protein: CASSILGGPTYEQYF